This T cell receptor beta chain derives from a study of Graves' ophthalmopathy and Graves' hyperthyroidism. The germline gives CDR1 DFQATT, CDR2 SNEGSKA (reference sequence). The CDR3 is 13 residues long. Losses at the gene ends were 5 bases for V and 6 bases for J; bases not matched to a gene: 5. On this clonotype: Its matching antigen is unknown.

CDR3 regions of TCR beta were amplified from RNA transcripts. HTBI primers were used in a first-round RT-PCR, which preceded a second-round multiplex PCR. One entry per CDR3 protein results from TCRdb running MiXCR on the multiplex PCR reads. The sample includes 600,000 to 950,000 distinct CDR3 sequences, 40% of them seen just once. Findings and caveats of the study: A majority of expanded thyroid clonotypes exceeding 0.001 frequency were likewise present in blood.

Under 3 months in duration, the ophthalmopathy in affected donors had moderate-to-severe activity, CAS ≥3 and NOSPECS ≥4. As the starting material, more than 7.5 ml of fresh peripheral blood yielded the PBMCs. The gene calls are TRBV20-1 and TRBJ1-4; 8 bases match TRBD1. Specimen: peripheral blood. The sequence was collected from an adult man with Graves' ophthalmopathy. The DNA of the CDR3 is TGCAGTGCTTCGGACAGGGAGTATGAAAAACTGTTTTTT. Protein: CSASDREYEKLFF.